This is a list of T cell receptor beta chains from one sample in a study of shared clonotypes between healthy human individuals. Clones were read by immunoSEQ multiplex PCR, and TCRdb kept only the in-frame ones, dropping some. In the table there are about 2.1 million clones, about 93% of which are singletons. The source material was naive CD8+ T cells from PBMCs. These TCRs come from a man younger than 35 in good health. Some clones in this sample may be carry-over from other donors' samples. Each CDR3 is given with its conserved first and last residue. The order of the fields is V gene, D gene, J gene, clone size, CDR3 protein, CDR3 DNA. D genes are given only for firm matches. Clone size, where shown, is once, few, many, or a class for clones that have expanded.

v_gene: TRBV7-6
d_gene: NA
j_gene: TRBJ1-1
abundance: NA
CDR3aa: CASSVNGGLMNTEAFF
CDR3nt: TGTGCCAGCAGCGTTAATGGGGGTCTCATGAACACTGAAGCTTTCTTT

v_gene: TRBV5-6
d_gene: NA
j_gene: TRBJ1-1
abundance: NA
CDR3aa: CASRPAGTDQAFF
CDR3nt: TGTGCCAGCAGGCCGGCTGGGACGGATCAAGCTTTCTTT

v_gene: TRBV4-3
d_gene: NA
j_gene: TRBJ1-3
abundance: once
CDR3aa: CASSPEVGRLNTIYF
CDR3nt: TGCGCCAGCAGCCCAGAGGTTGGCAGGCTAAACACCATATATTTT

v_gene: TRBV19
d_gene: NA
j_gene: TRBJ1-1
abundance: NA
CDR3aa: CASSNTRGYSLNTEAFF
CDR3nt: TGTGCCAGTAGTAATACACGAGGGTACAGCTTAAACACTGAAGCTTTCTTT

v_gene: TRBV13
d_gene: NA
j_gene: TRBJ2-7
abundance: once
CDR3aa: CASSRLDTYEQYF
CDR3nt: TGTGCCAGCAGCCGACTAGATACCTACGAGCAGTACTTC

v_gene: TRBV30
d_gene: NA
j_gene: TRBJ1-1
abundance: NA
CDR3aa: CAWSLGPTTEAFF
CDR3nt: TGTGCCTGGAGTCTCGGGCCTACCACTGAAGCTTTCTTT

v_gene: TRBV6-6
d_gene: TRBD2
j_gene: TRBJ2-7
abundance: NA
CDR3aa: CASSGLAGVGWQQYF
CDR3nt: TGTGCCAGCAGCGGACTAGCGGGAGTTGGTTGGCAGCAGTACTTC

v_gene: TRBV11-2
d_gene: NA
j_gene: TRBJ2-7
abundance: NA
CDR3aa: CASSPGPEVHEQYF
CDR3nt: TGTGCCAGCAGCCCGGGCCCCGAGGTCCACGAGCAGTACTTC

v_gene: TRBV7-2
d_gene: NA
j_gene: TRBJ1-5
abundance: NA
CDR3aa: CASSPGGQGRQPQHF
CDR3nt: TGTGCCAGCAGCCCGGGGGGGCAGGGGAGGCAGCCCCAGCATTTT

v_gene: TRBV5-1
d_gene: TRBD1
j_gene: TRBJ1-5
abundance: NA
CDR3aa: CASSLGAQGAVGNQPQHF
CDR3nt: TGCGCCAGCAGCTTGGGGGCCCAGGGGGCGGTAGGCAATCAGCCCCAGCATTTT

v_gene: TRBV28
d_gene: NA
j_gene: TRBJ1-3
abundance: NA
CDR3aa: CASSYPPPGYGNTIYF
CDR3nt: TGTGCCAGCAGTTACCCGCCCCCAGGGTACGGAAACACCATATATTTT

v_gene: TRBV19
d_gene: NA
j_gene: TRBJ2-1
abundance: NA
CDR3aa: CASKAPTHLDYNEQFF
CDR3nt: TGTGCCAGTAAAGCACCGACCCATTTGGATTACAATGAGCAGTTCTTC

v_gene: TRBV30
d_gene: NA
j_gene: TRBJ1-1
abundance: NA
CDR3aa: CAQTLQRPNTEAFF
CDR3nt: TGTGCTCAAACCCTACAGAGACCGAACACTGAAGCTTTCTTT

v_gene: TRBV5-1
d_gene: TRBD1
j_gene: TRBJ1-2
abundance: NA
CDR3aa: CASSLERGQDYGYTF
CDR3nt: TGCGCCAGCAGCTTGGAGAGGGGGCAGGACTATGGCTACACCTTC

v_gene: TRBV9
d_gene: NA
j_gene: TRBJ2-1
abundance: NA
CDR3aa: CASSILRATTGDEQFF
CDR3nt: TGTGCCAGCAGCATCCTCCGGGCCACGACGGGAGATGAGCAGTTCTTC

v_gene: TRBV6-5
d_gene: NA
j_gene: TRBJ1-3
abundance: NA
CDR3aa: CASSYYRDGNTIYF
CDR3nt: TGTGCCAGCAGTTACTACCGGGACGGAAACACCATATATTTT

v_gene: TRBV28
d_gene: NA
j_gene: TRBJ1-1
abundance: NA
CDR3aa: CASRSAKLYTEAFF
CDR3nt: TGTGCCAGCAGATCGGCTAAATTGTACACTGAAGCTTTCTTT

v_gene: TRBV29-1
d_gene: NA
j_gene: TRBJ2-7
abundance: NA
CDR3aa: CSVEWGQGHSYEQYF
CDR3nt: TGCAGCGTTGAATGGGGGCAGGGGCATAGCTACGAGCAGTACTTC

v_gene: TRBV19
d_gene: NA
j_gene: TRBJ1-1
abundance: NA
CDR3aa: CASSISRGNTEAFF
CDR3nt: TGTGCCAGTAGTATCTCCAGGGGCAACACTGAAGCTTTCTTT

v_gene: TRBV7-3
d_gene: NA
j_gene: TRBJ2-1
abundance: NA
CDR3aa: CASSAQGSYNEQFF
CDR3nt: TGTGCCAGCAGCGCCCAGGGGAGCTACAATGAGCAGTTCTTC

v_gene: TRBV21-1
d_gene: NA
j_gene: TRBJ2-7
abundance: NA
CDR3aa: CASSKRGADYEQYF
CDR3nt: TGTGCCAGCAGCAAACGGGGAGCAGACTACGAGCAGTACTTC

v_gene: TRBV28
d_gene: NA
j_gene: TRBJ2-1
abundance: NA
CDR3aa: CASSPLSGTNNEQFF
CDR3nt: TGTGCCAGCAGTCCATTGAGCGGGACAAACAATGAGCAGTTCTTC

v_gene: TRBV21-1
d_gene: NA
j_gene: TRBJ1-4
abundance: NA
CDR3aa: CASSENGPVGEKLFF
CDR3nt: TGTGCCAGCAGCGAAAACGGTCCCGTGGGGGAAAAACTGTTTTTT

v_gene: TRBV4-3
d_gene: TRBD2
j_gene: TRBJ2-3
abundance: NA
CDR3aa: CASSQVLERDPTDTQYF
CDR3nt: TGCGCCAGCAGCCAAGTTTTGGAGCGGGATCCCACAGATACGCAGTATTTT

v_gene: TRBV27
d_gene: NA
j_gene: TRBJ2-3
abundance: NA
CDR3aa: CASSRTGNTQYF
CDR3nt: TGTGCCAGCAGCCGCACGGGGAATACGCAGTATTTT

v_gene: TRBV27
d_gene: NA
j_gene: TRBJ2-2
abundance: NA
CDR3aa: CASSLTMPDLNTGELFF
CDR3nt: TGTGCCAGCAGTTTAACGATGCCCGATCTAAACACCGGGGAGCTGTTTTTT

v_gene: TRBV7-2
d_gene: TRBD2
j_gene: TRBJ2-2
abundance: NA
CDR3aa: CASSFGTSGRTLNTGELFF
CDR3nt: TGTGCCAGCAGCTTTGGGACTAGCGGGAGGACACTGAACACCGGGGAGCTGTTTTTT